This TCR beta chain was captured in a study of cytomegalovirus exposure and HLA in healthy donors (dated by TCRdb to 2016 to 2017). Concerning the study at large: An earlier analysis of some 600 of the donors reported 276 Gb of sequence data and 117 million unique TCR beta sequences obtained from 180 million or so T cells. An early release covering more than 500 HLA-typed donors comprised about 310 gigabases of sequencing data and around 80 million unique TCR sequences. Of the 398 genotyped donors, roughly 76% were placed in the genetic ancestry cluster associated with self-reported Caucasian donors. The study aimed to test whether signatures of past pathogen exposure could be identified by cataloging public T cell receptors. The T cell repertoires of 700 or so subjects were profiled by immunosequencing and related to cytomegalovirus serostatus. Along with the approximately 700-subject first cohort, a separate validation cohort of around 110 different subjects was used. The study combined high-throughput TCR immunosequencing, statistical association of individual TCRs with disease status, and machine learning to predict cytomegalovirus infection status. A later analysis re-examined previously published TCR beta repertoires from around 670 donors and added high-resolution HLA genotyping to investigate patterns of TCR occurrence. Rather than drawing on any new phenotypic data, the later analysis identified candidate immune exposures from TCR beta sequences and the way those sequences occurred across donors. An earlier analysis of 587 of the donors applied high-throughput TCR beta sequencing to assess whether each TCR beta V gene segment acted as functional or pseudogenic. Alongside the repertoire data, information on donor age, sex, ethnicity and CMV serostatus was compiled. A later genetic analysis used genome-wide SNP genotypes for about three fifths of the 666 donors, treating that subset as a discovery cohort. All discovery cohort repertoires had been generated on a single sequencing platform. HLA typing included class I and class II loci at four-digit resolution. Typing coverage varied by locus: roughly 620-630 donors for A, B, C, DRB1 and DQB1; 500 to 550 for DQA1; some 610 for DPA1; more than 450 for DPB1. Because of strong linkage in the cohort, roughly 5 DR-DQ haplotypes were treated as single units for association and clustering. Among roughly 400 genotyped donors of the cohort, an average of roughly 230,000 unique TCR beta nucleotide sequences was sequenced per donor, of which roughly 17% were non-productive. Study-level results and caveats: According to a later analysis, TCR association rates differed among HLA loci, with DRB1 alleles showing the most associated TCRs and HLA-C alleles showing the fewest. The sequencing pipeline was judged likely to have produced a cluster of highly shared sequence variants as a technical artifact. Most TCR sequences were seen in very few donors, while some public TCRs were found in many individuals. CMV serostatus was the only immune exposure information available for the cohort. When HLA alleles, especially DR and DQ, strongly co-occurred, attributing TCR associations to individual alleles was difficult. Compared with equally common non-associated chains, HLA-associated TCR beta chains in a later analysis were more clonally expanded and had lower generation probabilities. HLA typing was unavailable for some donors at each locus, so association tests used only the typed subset. The 87-base-pair reads could not distinguish some IMGT-functional V segments, including TRBV6-2 and TRBV6-3, so those segments were excluded. According to a later analysis, parvovirus B19, influenza, CMV and Epstein-Barr virus appeared linked to several top co-occurrence clusters. A further reported finding was that TCR beta sequences accurately predicted the HLA-A and HLA-B alleles for most subjects in the first cohort. In a later genetic analysis, a missense DCLRE1C variant was associated with V-gene and J-gene trimming of TCR beta chains, and the association was replicated in an independent cohort. Roughly uniform sequencing depth across donors was assumed in presence/absence analyses, although this assumption may not hold. In vitro tests confirmed that a few of the cytomegalovirus-associated TCR beta chains recognize cytomegalovirus antigens. Linkage disequilibrium might explain the correlated functional status among segregating V segments, but an unknown experimental factor could not be ruled out. A later genetic analysis reported fewer N-insertions in productive TCRs among donors in an Asian-associated ancestry cluster than the roughly 690-donor mean. The study listed 150 to 200 TCR beta chains as associated with cytomegalovirus. In an earlier analysis of 587 of the donors, most TCR beta V segments appeared in productive rearrangements about 90% or about 30% of the time, broadly matching IMGT annotations. In a later analysis, some 17,000 TCR beta sequences were associated with specific HLA alleles at a false discovery rate of 0.05. Most CMV-associated TCR beta chains appeared to be HLA-restricted in a later analysis, and the HLA associations seemed to be driven largely by CMV exposure. Because counts were too low, more than 15 rarely observed V segments, including chromosome 9 orphons, were left out of the earlier analysis of 587 of the donors. According to the authors, the approach could potentially be generalized to other disease states and immunological phenotypes. In both the original and validation cohorts, the classifier was reported to diagnose cytomegalovirus status with high specificity and sensitivity. Only TCR beta chains were sequenced in this cohort, and the absence of alpha or paired-chain data limited detectable features.

In total, more than 500 healthy bone marrow donors made up the cohort. At the time of sampling, all cohort members were nominally healthy, though unrecorded immune exposures were likely present. The donor was CMV seronegative and belonged to the group of 350 or so seronegative cohort members. A peripheral blood sample was provided by each donor, and peripheral blood mononuclear cells were used for TCR beta sequencing. Genomic DNA extraction from the blood cell samples was performed with the Qiagen DNeasy Blood Extraction Kit. Taken from the germline V gene (reference sequence), the CDR1 and CDR2 loops are MNHNY and SVGAGI. The CDR3 runs 15 amino acids, cysteine and phenylalanine included. CDR3 DNA is the only sequence kept; it has 45 bases, read in frame from the first base. V lost 0 bases and J lost 4 bases; the stretch between them is 9 bases long. The receptor library was made with the immunoSEQ multiplex PCR assay. For the multiplex PCR, a mixture combining 60 forward primers for TCR Vbeta segments and 13 reverse primers for TCR Jbeta segments was used. The CDR3 region of rearranged TCR beta genes was amplified from genomic DNA by a multiplex PCR assay. On the Illumina HiSeq System, the amplified TCR beta libraries were sequenced as 87-base-pair reads. The original methods were these. A later analysis tallied around 87 million unique TCR beta chains across the 700 or so repertoires, and around 10 million of those chains were shared by two or more donors. Raw reads were error-corrected and collapsed into unique sequences with a nearest-neighbor algorithm that merged closely related sequences to remove PCR and sequencing errors. Alignment of CDR3 sequences to IMGT reference sequences was used to assign V, D and J gene segments. For a sequence to be retained, a match of at least six nucleotides was required to both a V gene segment and a J gene segment. Rearrangements were classified as productive when the CDR3 lacked stop codons and remained in frame with V and J, and all other rearrangements were classified as non-productive. Following IMGT convention, CDR3 was defined as the stretch from the second conserved V-encoded cysteine up to the conserved J-encoded phenylalanine. Sequences without an unambiguous match to a single V gene segment were excluded from the earlier analysis of about 640 of the donors. An earlier analysis of 500 to 600 of the donors classified V segments as functional when productive rearrangements were above 56.7% and as segregating when the standard deviation between donors was above 5%. A statistical classification framework was built for diagnosing cytomegalovirus status from the catalog of TCR beta chain sequences. A later analysis assigned V and J genes by comparing TCR nucleotide sequences with IMGT/GENE-DB human TR gene sequences. In a later analysis, CDR3 sequences and most-parsimonious VDJ recombination scenarios were assigned using the TCRdist pipeline. In a later analysis, each TCR beta chain was defined by its CDR3 amino acid sequence together with its V-gene family, and reads without a unique V-gene family were excluded. In a later analysis, 450 to 600 highly shared, low-generation-probability nucleotide sequences were removed to address suspected cross-contamination and a sequencing artifact. A later analysis calculated a clonal expansion index for each public chain from normalized within-repertoire ranks of inferred template counts. In a later analysis, generation probabilities were computed with a VDJ recombination model fitted to out-of-frame rearrangements, and the resulting probabilities were checked against IGoR. In a later analysis, TCR-TCR, TCR-HLA and TCR-CMV co-occurrence was scored with hypergeometric tests, and a repertoire-size bias correction was applied to TCR pairs. To estimate false discovery rates, a later analysis permuted the HLA or CMV assignments 20 times. In a later analysis, co-occurring TCRs were grouped using DBSCAN, and TCRdist sequence similarity was added for clustering within HLA-allele-positive subsets. Repertoires with fewer than 30,000 or more than 120,000 public chains were left out of co-occurrence clustering, as were four to six repertoires with anomalous nucleotide sharing. The table comes from immuneACCESS by way of TCRdb, which keeps in-frame sequences with V and J called. Part of the clones is missing from these tables; in studies checked, under half for an unresolved V gene and the rest for unknown reasons. That table is the source of V, J and clone size, and D and trimming were worked out from the DNA. For this sample the table gives 150,000 to 250,000 clones, of which 82% were detected only once. About 0.1% of the sample goes to the ten largest clones.

To note about this clone: The clone's antigen remains unknown. Nothing much larger sits one base from this clone, and base qualities are not available.

This chain is built from TRBV6-6 and TRBJ2-2; a tentative D match to TRBD1 spans 5 bases. This clonotype was obtained from a boy between 2 and 10 years old in good health and CMV-seronegative. Specimen: PBMCs. The CDR3 loop reads CASSYSTGPTGELFF. The nucleotides are TGTGCCAGCAGTTACTCTACAGGCCCCACCGGGGAGCTGTTTTTT.